This T cell receptor beta chain is from a study of metastatic and nonmetastatic thyroid tumors. For the study at large: A comparison of repertoires was made across blood and tumor or nodule tissue from malignant and benign thyroid patients.

Findings and limits, study-wide: Patients with malignant thyroid tumors reportedly had significantly higher TCR beta diversity than those with benign nodules, in blood and tumor.

Germline CDR1 and CDR2: SQVTM and ANQGSEA. The CDR3 loop spans 14 amino acids. The V gene end was trimmed by 6 bases and the J gene end by 3 bases; junction bases not matched to a gene: 9. Original processing methods: A classifier for distant metastasis in papillary thyroid cancer was constructed using CDR3 differences observed across clinicopathological groups. MiXCR re-clonotyped the PCR reads for TCRdb. TCRdb, rather than the study authors, made the V and J calls. Altogether 30,000 to 45,000 clones are present, around 20% being singletons, with the ten largest covering about 16%. In this sample, this clone turned up many times. What it binds is not known. The same CDR3 can be traced to other DNA sequences in this sample. Thyroid surgery took place with no prior treatment in any patient.

The TCR originated in a female donor with papillary thyroid cancer or a benign thyroid nodule (not recorded which). Some clones in this sample may be carry-over from other donors' samples. This chain links TRBV29-1 with TRBJ2-5; TRBD2 matches 8 bases. Sequenced sample: blood. The CDR3 protein is CSVGPSGRKETQYF. DNA for the CDR3: TGCAGCGTGGGGCCTAGCGGGCGGAAAGAGACCCAGTACTTC.